This T cell receptor beta chain emerged from a study of cytomegalovirus exposure and HLA in healthy donors. The PCR contained 60 Vbeta and 13 Jbeta primers. Here immunoSEQ multiplex PCR was the method, and the copy in TCRdb shows in-frame clones only, minus some. The sample includes more than 150,000 clones, 80% to 85% of them seen just once. Comment on this clone: Its cognate antigen is unknown.

Study-level results: V- and J-gene trimming in TCR beta was tied to a missense DCLRE1C variant by an analysis performed later. Earlier analysis looked at TCR beta V segments, and most were productive about 90% or about 30% of the time. The HLA-A and HLA-B alleles of most subjects were reportedly predicted accurately from TCR beta sequences. Highly shared sequence variants in one cluster were likely a sequencing artifact.

V was pared by 5 bases and J by 1 base, with 9 bases between. The germline CDR1 and CDR2 sequences are SQVTM and ANQGSEA. The CDR3 sequence is 13 residues long. Sequenced: PBMCs. The clonotype originates from a man aged 35 to 55 in good health and CMV-seropositive. The rearrangement links TRBV29-1 to TRBJ2-4; no clear D gene. The CDR3 sequence is CSVWLAAKNIQYF. CDR3 bases: TGCAGCGTTTGGTTAGCTGCCAAAAACATTCAGTACTTC.